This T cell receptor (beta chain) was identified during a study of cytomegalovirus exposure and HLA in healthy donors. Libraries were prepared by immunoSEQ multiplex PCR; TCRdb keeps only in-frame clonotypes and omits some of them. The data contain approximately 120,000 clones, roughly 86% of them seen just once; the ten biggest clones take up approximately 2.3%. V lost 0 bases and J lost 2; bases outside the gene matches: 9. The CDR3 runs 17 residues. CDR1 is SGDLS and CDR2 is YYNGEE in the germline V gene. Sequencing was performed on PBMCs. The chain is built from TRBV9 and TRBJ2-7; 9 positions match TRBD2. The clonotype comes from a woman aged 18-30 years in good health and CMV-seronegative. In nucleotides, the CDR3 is TGTGCCAGCAGCGTAGATGGGCGAGCGGGAGGCCCCTACGAGCAGTACTTC. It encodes CASSVDGRAGGPYEQYF.